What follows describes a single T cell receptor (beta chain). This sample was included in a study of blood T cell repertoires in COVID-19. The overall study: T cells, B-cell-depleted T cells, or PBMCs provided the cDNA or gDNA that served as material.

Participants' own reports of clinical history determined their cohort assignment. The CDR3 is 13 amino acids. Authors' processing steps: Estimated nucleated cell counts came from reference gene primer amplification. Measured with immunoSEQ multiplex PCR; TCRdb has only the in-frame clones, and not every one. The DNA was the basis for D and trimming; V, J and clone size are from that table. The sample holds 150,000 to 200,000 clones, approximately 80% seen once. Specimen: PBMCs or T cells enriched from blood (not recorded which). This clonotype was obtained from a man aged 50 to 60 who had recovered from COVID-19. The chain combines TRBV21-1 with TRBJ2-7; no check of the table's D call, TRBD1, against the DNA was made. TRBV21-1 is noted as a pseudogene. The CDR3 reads CASSDRGGYEQYF. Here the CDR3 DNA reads TGTGCCAGCAGCGACAGGGGAGGCTACGAGCAGTACTTC.